This TCR beta chain was recovered during a study of cytomegalovirus exposure and HLA in healthy donors (dated by TCRdb to between 2016 and 2019). Regarding the research as a whole: An earlier analysis of 587 of the donors reported 276 Gb of sequence data and 100 million to 120 million unique TCR beta sequences obtained from about 179 million T cells. An early release covering roughly 640 HLA-typed donors comprised about 300 gigabases of sequencing data and roughly 85 million unique TCR sequences. Of the roughly 400 genotyped donors, 75% to 85% were placed in the genetic ancestry cluster associated with self-reported Caucasian donors. The study aimed to test whether cataloging public T cell receptors could reveal signatures of past pathogen exposure. Using immunosequencing, the study profiled T cell repertoires from 666 subjects and related those repertoires to cytomegalovirus serostatus. A separate validation cohort of about 110 different subjects was used in addition to the 666-subject first cohort. The study combined high-throughput TCR immunosequencing, statistical association of individual TCRs with disease status, and machine learning to predict cytomegalovirus infection status. In a later analysis, previously published TCR beta repertoires from 550 to 750 donors were re-analyzed and high-resolution HLA genotyping was added so that TCR occurrence patterns could be studied. The later analysis used no new phenotypic data to find candidate immune exposures, relying instead on TCR beta sequences and their occurrence across donors. An earlier analysis of several hundred of the donors applied high-throughput TCR beta sequencing to assess whether each TCR beta V gene segment acted as functional or pseudogenic. Donor age, sex, ethnicity and CMV serostatus were collected together with the repertoire data. In a later genetic analysis, genome-wide SNP genotypes for about 55% of the 666 donors were used, and that subset was treated as a discovery cohort. Every repertoire in the discovery cohort had been generated on one and the same sequencing platform. Class I and class II HLA loci were covered by the typing at four-digit resolution. The number of typed donors differed by locus: 629-630 for A, B, C, DRB1 and DQB1; 500 to 550 for DQA1; 606 for DPA1; and around 470 for DPB1. About 5 DR-DQ haplotypes were handled as single units for association and clustering, since linkage in the cohort was strong. Among about 410 genotyped donors of the cohort, an average of around 250,000 unique TCR beta nucleotide sequences was sequenced per donor, of which 15% to 20% were non-productive. Results and caveats for the whole study, not just this receptor: HLA typing was unavailable for some donors at each locus, so association tests used only the typed subset. In a later analysis, the rate of TCR association differed among HLA loci, with DRB1 alleles having the most associated TCRs and HLA-C alleles having the fewest. Because the 87-base-pair reads could not distinguish some IMGT-functional V segments, including TRBV6-2 and TRBV6-3, those segments were excluded. The authors suggested that the approach could potentially be generalized to other disease states and immunological phenotypes. In a later analysis, most CMV-associated TCR beta chains were found to appear HLA-restricted, with HLA associations seemingly driven largely by CMV exposure. The sequencing pipeline was judged likely to have produced a cluster of highly shared sequence variants as a technical artifact. In an earlier analysis of approximately 590 of the donors, most TCR beta V segments appeared in productive rearrangements about 90% or about 30% of the time, broadly matching IMGT annotations. In a later analysis, about 16,000 TCR beta sequences were associated with specific HLA alleles at a false discovery rate of 0.05. A later genetic analysis associated a missense DCLRE1C variant with V-gene and J-gene trimming of TCR beta chains, and an independent cohort replicated the association. A further reported finding was that TCR beta sequences accurately predicted the HLA-A and HLA-B alleles for most subjects in the first cohort. Linkage disequilibrium might explain the correlated functional status among segregating V segments, but an unknown experimental factor could not be ruled out. The earlier analysis of approximately 590 of the donors excluded fewer than 20 rarely observed V segments, including chromosome 9 orphons, because counts were too low. Presence/absence analyses assumed roughly uniform sequencing depth across donors, an assumption that may not hold. Compared with the roughly 600-donor mean, donors in an Asian-associated ancestry cluster had fewer N-insertions in productive TCRs, according to a later genetic analysis. This cohort had only TCR beta chains sequenced, and the lack of alpha or paired-chain data limited which features could be detected. A later analysis reported that several top co-occurrence clusters appeared linked to parvovirus B19, influenza, CMV and Epstein-Barr virus. The only immune exposure information available for the cohort was CMV serostatus. While some public TCRs were present in many individuals, most TCR sequences turned up only very rarely across donors. In the study, 164 TCR beta chains were listed as associated with cytomegalovirus. When HLA alleles, especially DR and DQ, strongly co-occurred, attributing TCR associations to individual alleles was difficult. In vitro tests confirmed that three of the cytomegalovirus-associated TCR beta chains recognize cytomegalovirus antigens. The classifier was reported to diagnose cytomegalovirus status with high specificity and sensitivity in both the original cohort and the validation cohort. In a later analysis, HLA-associated TCR beta chains were found to be more clonally expanded and to have lower generation probabilities than equally common non-associated chains.

The protocol used for the library was the immunoSEQ multiplex PCR assay. The multiplex PCR relied on a mix of 60 forward primers for TCR Vbeta segments and 13 reverse primers for TCR Jbeta segments. The CDR3 region of rearranged TCR beta genes was amplified from genomic DNA with a multiplex PCR assay. Amplified TCR beta libraries were sequenced as 87-base-pair reads on the Illumina HiSeq System. The authors processed their data as follows. Across the 500 to 700 repertoires, a later analysis counted 80 million or so unique TCR beta chains, around 10 million of which were shared by at least two donors. To remove PCR and sequencing errors, raw reads were error-corrected and collapsed into unique sequences using a nearest-neighbor algorithm that merged closely related sequences. To assign V, D and J gene segments, CDR3 sequences were aligned to IMGT reference sequences. For a sequence to be retained, a match of at least six nucleotides was required to both a V gene segment and a J gene segment. Rearrangements were classified as productive when the CDR3 lacked stop codons and remained in frame with V and J, and all other rearrangements were classified as non-productive. Following IMGT convention, CDR3 was defined as the stretch from the second conserved V-encoded cysteine to the conserved J-encoded phenylalanine. Sequences without an unambiguous match to a single V gene segment were excluded from the earlier analysis of several hundred of the donors. In an earlier analysis of roughly 600 of the donors, a V segment was called functional when productive rearrangements were above 56.7%, and segregating when the standard deviation between donors exceeded 5%. To diagnose cytomegalovirus status from the catalog of TCR beta chain sequences, a statistical classification framework was built. In a later analysis, V and J genes were assigned by comparing TCR nucleotide sequences against IMGT/GENE-DB human TR gene sequences. Using the TCRdist pipeline, a later analysis assigned CDR3 sequences along with most-parsimonious VDJ recombination scenarios. A later analysis defined each TCR beta chain by its CDR3 amino acid sequence plus V-gene family, and excluded reads lacking a unique V-gene family. A later analysis removed nearly 600 highly shared, low-generation-probability nucleotide sequences to deal with suspected cross-contamination and a sequencing artifact. In a later analysis, a clonal expansion index was calculated for each public chain from normalized within-repertoire ranks of inferred template counts. Generation probabilities in a later analysis came from a VDJ recombination model fitted to out-of-frame rearrangements, and those results were checked against IGoR. In a later analysis, TCR-TCR, TCR-HLA and TCR-CMV co-occurrence was scored with hypergeometric tests, and a repertoire-size bias correction was applied to TCR pairs. A later analysis estimated false discovery rates by permuting HLA or CMV assignments 20 times. In a later analysis, co-occurring TCRs were grouped using DBSCAN, and TCRdist sequence similarity was added for clustering within HLA-allele-positive subsets. Co-occurrence clustering excluded repertoires with fewer than 30,000 or more than 120,000 public chains, plus five with anomalous nucleotide sharing. The clones in this table, taken by TCRdb from immuneACCESS, are in-frame only. Not every clone is retained; where verified, under half of the shortfall comes from an unresolved V gene, and the cause of the rest is unknown. V, J and clone size are those of that table, while D and trimming were read from the DNA. In all, the sample holds 130,000 or so clones, and more than 75% of those were seen once. About 3.4% of the sample is in the top ten clones.

For this clone: The antigen it recognizes is unknown. Within one base of it there is no much larger clone, and no base qualities were kept.

The cohort comprised 550 to 700 healthy bone marrow donors. All cohort members were sampled while nominally healthy, although unrecorded immune exposures were likely present. The donor tested CMV seropositive, placing the donor among the approximately 310 seropositive members of the cohort. Every donor gave a peripheral blood sample, and the peripheral blood mononuclear cells from that sample were used for TCR beta sequencing. Genomic DNA was extracted from the blood cell samples with the Qiagen DNeasy Blood Extraction Kit. The CDR3, cysteine through phenylalanine, is 16 amino acids long. The sequence is cut down to CDR3 DNA, 48 bases in frame from base 1. V lost 3 bases and J lost 2 bases, and the count of bases not matched to a germline gene is 9. From a lookup of the germline V gene, CDR1 and CDR2 are SGHAT and FQNNGV.

The chain was built from TRBV11-2 and TRBJ2-7; 8 middle bases align to TRBD2. Sequencing was performed on PBMCs. This sequence was found in a man in his late teens or twenties in good health and CMV-seropositive. The nucleotides read TGTGCCAGCAGCTTGGCCGGGGGGGCGCGCGCCTACGAGCAGTACTTC. Translated, this is CASSLAGGARAYEQYF.